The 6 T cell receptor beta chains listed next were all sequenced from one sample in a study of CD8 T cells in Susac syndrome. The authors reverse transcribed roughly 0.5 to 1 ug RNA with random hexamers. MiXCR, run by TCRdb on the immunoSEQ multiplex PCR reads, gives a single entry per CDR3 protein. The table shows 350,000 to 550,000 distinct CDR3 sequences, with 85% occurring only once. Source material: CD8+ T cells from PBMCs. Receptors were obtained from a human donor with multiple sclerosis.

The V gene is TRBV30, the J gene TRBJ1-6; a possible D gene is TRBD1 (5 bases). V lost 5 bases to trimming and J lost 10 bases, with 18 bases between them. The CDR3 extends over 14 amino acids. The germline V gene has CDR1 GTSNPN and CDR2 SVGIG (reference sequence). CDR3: CAWGKQDLWSPLHF. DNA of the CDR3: TGTGCCTGGGGAAAACAGGACCTTTGGTCACCCCTCCACTTT.

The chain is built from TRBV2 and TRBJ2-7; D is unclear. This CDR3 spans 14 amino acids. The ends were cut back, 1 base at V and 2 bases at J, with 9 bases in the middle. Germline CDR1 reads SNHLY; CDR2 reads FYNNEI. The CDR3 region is CASSEGAATYEQYF. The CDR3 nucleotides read TGTGCCAGCAGTGAAGGGGCAGCTACCTACGAGCAGTACTTC.

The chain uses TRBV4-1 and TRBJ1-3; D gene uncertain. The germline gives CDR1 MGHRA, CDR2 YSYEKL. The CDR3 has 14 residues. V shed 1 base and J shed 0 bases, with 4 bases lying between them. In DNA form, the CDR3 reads TGCGCCAGCAGCCAAGTCCCCTCTGGAAACACCATATATTTT. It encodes CASSQVPSGNTIYF.

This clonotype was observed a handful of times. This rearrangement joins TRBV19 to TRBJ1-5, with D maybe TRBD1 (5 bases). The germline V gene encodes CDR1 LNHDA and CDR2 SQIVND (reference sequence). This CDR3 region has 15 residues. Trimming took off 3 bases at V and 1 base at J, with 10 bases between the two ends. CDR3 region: CASSIGRASNQPQHF. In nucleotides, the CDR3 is TGTGCCAGTAGTATTGGCAGGGCGAGCAATCAGCCCCAGCATTTT.

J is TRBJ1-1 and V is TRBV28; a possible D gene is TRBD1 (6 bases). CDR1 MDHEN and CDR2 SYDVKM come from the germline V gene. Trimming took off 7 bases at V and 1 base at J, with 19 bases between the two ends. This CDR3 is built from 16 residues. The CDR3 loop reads CASTFSQGRENTEAFF. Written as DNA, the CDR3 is TGTGCCAGCACCTTTTCTCAGGGGCGGGAGAACACTGAAGCTTTCTTT.

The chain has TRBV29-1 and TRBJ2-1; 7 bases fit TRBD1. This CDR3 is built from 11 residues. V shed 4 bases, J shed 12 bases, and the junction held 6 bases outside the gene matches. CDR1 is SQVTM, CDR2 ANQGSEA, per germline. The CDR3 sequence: CSVARDSGQFF. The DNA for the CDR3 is TGCAGCGTTGCCCGGGACAGCGGGCAGTTCTTC.